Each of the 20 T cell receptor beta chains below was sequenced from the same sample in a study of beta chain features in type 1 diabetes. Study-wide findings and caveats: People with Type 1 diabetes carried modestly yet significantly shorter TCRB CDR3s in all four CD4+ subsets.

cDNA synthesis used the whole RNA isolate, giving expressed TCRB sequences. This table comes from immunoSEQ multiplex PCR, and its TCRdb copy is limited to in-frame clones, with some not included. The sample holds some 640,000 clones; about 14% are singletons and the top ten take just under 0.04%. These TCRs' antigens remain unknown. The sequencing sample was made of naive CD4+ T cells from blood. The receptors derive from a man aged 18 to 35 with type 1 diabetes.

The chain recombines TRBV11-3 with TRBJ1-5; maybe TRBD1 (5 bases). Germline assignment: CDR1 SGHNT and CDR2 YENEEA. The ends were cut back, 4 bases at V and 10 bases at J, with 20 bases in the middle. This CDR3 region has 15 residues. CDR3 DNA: TGTGCCAGCAGCTCCCCGGGCGGCAGGGTGCCTCCCCAGCATTTT. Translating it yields CASSSPGGRVPPQHF. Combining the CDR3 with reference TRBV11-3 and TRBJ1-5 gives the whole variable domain EAGVVQSPRYKIIEKKQPVAFWCNPISGHNTLYWYLQNLGQGPELLIRYENEEAVDDSQLPKDRFSAERLKGVDSTLKIQPAELGDSAVYLCASSSPGGRVPPQHFGDGTRLSIL.

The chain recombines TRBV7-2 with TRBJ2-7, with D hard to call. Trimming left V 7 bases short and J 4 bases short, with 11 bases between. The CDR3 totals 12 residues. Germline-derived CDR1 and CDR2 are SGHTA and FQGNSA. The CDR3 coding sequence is TGTGCCAGCACCAACCCCGGGTACGAGCAGTACTTC. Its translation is CASTNPGYEQYF.

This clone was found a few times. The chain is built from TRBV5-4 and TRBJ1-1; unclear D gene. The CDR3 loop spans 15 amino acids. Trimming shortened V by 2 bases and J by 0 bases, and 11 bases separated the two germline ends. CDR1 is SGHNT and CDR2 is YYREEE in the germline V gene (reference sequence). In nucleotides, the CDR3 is TGTGCCAGCAGCTTATCTCCAAAGATGAACACTGAAGCTTTCTTT. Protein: CASSLSPKMNTEAFF. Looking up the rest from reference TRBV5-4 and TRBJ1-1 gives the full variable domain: ETGVTQSPTHLIKTRGQQVTLRCSSQSGHNTVSWYQQALGQGPQFIFQYYREEENGRGNFPPRFSGLQFPNYSSELNVNALELDDSALYLCASSLSPKMNTEAFFGQGTRLTVV.

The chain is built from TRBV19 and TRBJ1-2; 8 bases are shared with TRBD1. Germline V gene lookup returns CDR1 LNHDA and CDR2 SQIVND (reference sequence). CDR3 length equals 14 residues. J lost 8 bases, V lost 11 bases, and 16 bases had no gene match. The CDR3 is CAASDRALFWGYTF. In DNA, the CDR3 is TGTGCCGCCTCGGACAGGGCCCTGTTTTGGGGCTACACCTTC.

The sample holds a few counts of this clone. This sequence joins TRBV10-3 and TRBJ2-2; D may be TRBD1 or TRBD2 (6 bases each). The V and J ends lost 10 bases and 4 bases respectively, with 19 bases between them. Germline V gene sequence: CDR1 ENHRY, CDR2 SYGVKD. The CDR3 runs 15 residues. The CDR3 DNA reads TGTGCCACCGGGGGCGGCGGGCTGACCACCGGGGAGCTGTTTTTT. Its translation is CATGGGGLTTGELFF.

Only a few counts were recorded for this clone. The DNA for the CDR3 is TGTGCCAGTAGCCGCGGGGGTGCCTCGGTACGAGAGACCCAGTACTTC. This gives the protein CASSRGGASVRETQYF. The rearrangement uses TRBV19 and TRBJ2-5; TRBD2 matches at 7 bases. CDR1 and CDR2 from the germline V gene are LNHDA and SQIVND (reference sequence). The CDR3 is 16 residues long. V was clipped by 6 bases and J by 4 bases; unmatched bases: 14.

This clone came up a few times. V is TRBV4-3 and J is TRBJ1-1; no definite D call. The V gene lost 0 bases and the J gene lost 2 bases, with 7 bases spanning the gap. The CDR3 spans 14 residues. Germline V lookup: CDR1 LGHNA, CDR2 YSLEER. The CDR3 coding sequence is TGCGCCAGCAGCCAAGACGCAGATAACACTGAAGCTTTCTTT. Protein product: CASSQDADNTEAFF.

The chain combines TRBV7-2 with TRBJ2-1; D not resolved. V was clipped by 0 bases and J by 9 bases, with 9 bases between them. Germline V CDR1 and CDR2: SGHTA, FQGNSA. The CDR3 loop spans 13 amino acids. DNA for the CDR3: TGTGCCAGCAGCTTAGCAGAATTTGTTGAGCAGTTCTTC. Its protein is CASSLAEFVEQFF.

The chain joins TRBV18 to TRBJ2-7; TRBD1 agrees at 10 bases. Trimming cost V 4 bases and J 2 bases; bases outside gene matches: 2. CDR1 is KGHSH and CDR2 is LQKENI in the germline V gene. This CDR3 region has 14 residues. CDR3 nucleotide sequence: TGTGCCAGCTCACTTGGACAGGGGGCCTACGAGCAGTACTTC. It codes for CASSLGQGAYEQYF.

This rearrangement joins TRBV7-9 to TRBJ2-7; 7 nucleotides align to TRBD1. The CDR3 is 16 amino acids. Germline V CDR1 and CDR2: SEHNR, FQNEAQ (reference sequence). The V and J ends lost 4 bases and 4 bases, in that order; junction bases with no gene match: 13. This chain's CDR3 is CASSSTPFRDSYEQYF. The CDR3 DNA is TGTGCCAGCAGCTCGACGCCATTCCGGGACAGTTACGAGCAGTACTTC.

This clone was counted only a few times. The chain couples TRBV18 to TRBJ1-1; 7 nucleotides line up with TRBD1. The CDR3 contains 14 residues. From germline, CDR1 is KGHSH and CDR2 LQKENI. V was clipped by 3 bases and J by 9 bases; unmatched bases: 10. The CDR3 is CASSPRDSEGKAFF. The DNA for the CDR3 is TGTGCCAGCTCACCGAGGGACAGTGAAGGCAAAGCTTTCTTT.

Here the CDR3 reads CASSLYSSLGDTEQFF. The CDR3 coding sequence is TGTGCCAGCTCACTGTACTCTAGCTTAGGGGACACTGAGCAGTTCTTC. The chain carries TRBV18 and TRBJ2-1, with D tentatively TRBD1 (6 bases). V was clipped by 4 bases and J by 9 bases, with 22 bases between them. The CDR3 is 16 amino acids. Per germline, CDR1 KGHSH and CDR2 LQKENI.

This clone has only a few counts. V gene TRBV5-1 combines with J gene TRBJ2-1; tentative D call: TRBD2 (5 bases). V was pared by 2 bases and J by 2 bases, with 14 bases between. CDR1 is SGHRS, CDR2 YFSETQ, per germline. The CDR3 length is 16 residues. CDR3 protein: CASSFSGVATYNEQFF. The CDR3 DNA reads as TGCGCCAGCAGCTTCTCCGGGGTAGCGACCTACAATGAGCAGTTCTTC.

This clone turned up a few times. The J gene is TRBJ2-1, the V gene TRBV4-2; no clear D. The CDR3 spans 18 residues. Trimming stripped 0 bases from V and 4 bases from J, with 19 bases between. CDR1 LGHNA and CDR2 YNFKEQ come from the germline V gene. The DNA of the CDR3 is TGTGCCAGCAGCCAAGAGGTGCCAGGCCCGAATTTATACAATGAGCAGTTCTTC. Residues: CASSQEVPGPNLYNEQFF.

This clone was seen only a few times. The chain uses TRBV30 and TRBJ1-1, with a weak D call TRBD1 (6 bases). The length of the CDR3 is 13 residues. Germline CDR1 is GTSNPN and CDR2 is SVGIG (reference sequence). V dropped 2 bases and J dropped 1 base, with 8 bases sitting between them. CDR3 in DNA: TGTGCCTGGAGTTCGACAGGGAACACTGAAGCTTTCTTT. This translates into CAWSSTGNTEAFF.

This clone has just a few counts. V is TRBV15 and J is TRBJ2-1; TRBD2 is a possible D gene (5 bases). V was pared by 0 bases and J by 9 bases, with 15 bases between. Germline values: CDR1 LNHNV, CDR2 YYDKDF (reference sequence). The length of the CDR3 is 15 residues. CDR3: CATSRDQTSAGEQFF. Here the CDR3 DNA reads TGTGCCACCAGCAGAGATCAGACCTCTGCGGGTGAGCAGTTCTTC.

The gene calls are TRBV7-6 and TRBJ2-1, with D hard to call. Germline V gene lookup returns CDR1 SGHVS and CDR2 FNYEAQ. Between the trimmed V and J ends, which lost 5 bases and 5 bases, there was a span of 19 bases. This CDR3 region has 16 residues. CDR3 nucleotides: TGTGCCAGCAGCCCCCGACCTAACCCGACCAACAATGAGCAGTTCTTC. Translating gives CASSPRPNPTNNEQFF.

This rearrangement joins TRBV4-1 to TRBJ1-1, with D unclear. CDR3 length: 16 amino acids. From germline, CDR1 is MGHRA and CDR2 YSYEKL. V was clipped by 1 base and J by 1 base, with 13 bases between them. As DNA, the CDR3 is TGCGCCAGCAGCCAAGGGGAGTGGGGAGAGAACACTGAAGCTTTCTTT. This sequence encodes CASSQGEWGENTEAFF.

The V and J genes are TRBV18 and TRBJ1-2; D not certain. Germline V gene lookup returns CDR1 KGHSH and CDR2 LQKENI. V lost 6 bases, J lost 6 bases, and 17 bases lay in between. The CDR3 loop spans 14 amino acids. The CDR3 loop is CASSRSMVEDGYTF. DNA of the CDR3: TGTGCCAGCTCCCGGAGTATGGTTGAGGATGGCTACACCTTC.

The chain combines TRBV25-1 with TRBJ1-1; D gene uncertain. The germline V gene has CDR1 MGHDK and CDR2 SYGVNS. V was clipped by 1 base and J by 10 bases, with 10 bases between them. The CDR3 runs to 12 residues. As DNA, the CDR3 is TGTGCCAGCAGTGAATGGGTAGGGAGAGCTTTCTTT. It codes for CASSEWVGRAFF.